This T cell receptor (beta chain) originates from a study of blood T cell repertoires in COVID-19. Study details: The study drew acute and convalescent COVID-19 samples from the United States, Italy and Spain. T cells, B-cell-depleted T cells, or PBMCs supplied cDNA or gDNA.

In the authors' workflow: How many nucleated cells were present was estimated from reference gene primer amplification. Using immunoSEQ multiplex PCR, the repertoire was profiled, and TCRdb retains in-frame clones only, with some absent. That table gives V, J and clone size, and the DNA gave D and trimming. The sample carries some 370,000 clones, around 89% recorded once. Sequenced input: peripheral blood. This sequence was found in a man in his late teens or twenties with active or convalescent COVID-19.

CDR3 sequence: CASSLVFLAGQETQYF. In DNA form, the CDR3 reads TGTGCCAGCAGCTTAGTGTTTCTAGCGGGCCAAGAGACCCAGTACTTC. The chain recombines TRBV7-8 with TRBJ2-5, with TRBD2 matching 8 bases. Looked up from germline, CDR1 is SGHVS and CDR2 is FQNEAQ. This CDR3 is built from 16 residues. V lost 1 base, J lost 1 base, and 5 bases stayed unmatched.